These 5 T cell receptor beta chains originate from one sample sequenced in a study of monozygotic twins with inflammatory bowel disease. Using the 5' RACE reads, TCRdb records one entry per CDR3 protein without DNA. The sample table includes under 200,000 distinct CDR3 sequences. Material: blood. The receptors were sampled from a human donor with ulcerative colitis or Crohn's disease, or a healthy co-twin of an affected twin (not recorded which).

The rearrangement uses TRBV28 and TRBJ1-6. The CDR3 extends over 15 amino acids. CDR1 is MDHEN, CDR2 SYDVKM, per germline. The CDR3 loop is CASSVGSSYNSPLHF.

The V call is TRBV4-1, the J call TRBJ1-6; TCRdb reports TRBD1, a call that lacks DNA to check it against. Per the germline V gene, CDR1 is MGHRA and CDR2 is YSYEKL. This CDR3 spans 18 amino acids. The CDR3 here is CASSQDTGGGGHNSPLHF.

The CDR3 sequence: CSATDRGLGETQYF. The chain joins TRBV20-1 to TRBJ2-5; checking the TCRdb D call of TRBD1 is not possible without DNA. CDR1 is DFQATT and CDR2 is SNEGSKA in the germline V gene (reference sequence). The CDR3 has 14 residues.

The V and J genes are TRBV7-9 and TRBJ1-6; no DNA is available, so the TRBD1 call from TCRdb remains unchecked. This CDR3 is built from 14 residues. Germline V gene sequence: CDR1 SEHNR, CDR2 FQNEAQ (reference sequence). This CDR3 is CASSFWDTGDPLHF.

J is TRBJ2-7 and V is TRBV20-1. The CDR3 runs to 13 residues. Germline values: CDR1 DFQATT, CDR2 SNEGSKA (reference sequence). CDR3 loop: CSASSGLAVEQYF.